These 30 T cell receptor beta chains were all obtained from the same sample, sequenced in a study of tumor-infiltrating lymphocytes in primary liver carcinoma (TCRdb year 2017). Without any cell sorting, total RNA and DNA were co-extracted from roughly 20-30 mg of bulk tissue using the AllPrep DNA/RNA mini kit. TCRdb records Illumina HiSeq 2500 as the sequencer. TCRbeta-specific cDNA was reverse-transcribed from around 500 ng total RNA using a constant-region primer and ProtoScript II reverse transcriptase. The TCRbeta libraries were prepared through three rounds of nested multiplex PCR following a slightly modified ARM-PCR procedure. Each of the first two PCR rounds ran for around 9 cycles and used multiplex TRBV1-TRBV30 forward primers together with a Cbeta reverse primer. Clones were called with MiXCR by TCRdb after fastp trimmed the public reads at Q25, and only in-frame beta chains were retained. For every CDR3 protein sequence, its rows merge into one entry that carries the most common genes and DNA. This sample lists approximately 88,000 distinct CDR3 sequences; around 70% were detected once. More than 25% of the sample belongs to the ten largest clones.

The sequenced sample was tumor-adjacent normal liver tissue. Receptors were obtained from a man aged 40-55 years with primary liver carcinoma and hepatitis B virus infection.

Notes on this clonotype: The junction differs from germline at one of its ends, possibly a read error. The chain carries TRBV11-1 and TRBJ2-2; possibly TRBD2 for D (5 bases). The CDR3 is 13 residues long. CDR1 is SGHAT, CDR2 FQDESV, per germline (reference sequence). CDR3 coding DNA: TGTGCCAGCAACCGGGTAATTACCGGGAAGCTGTTTTTT. This codes for CASNRVITGKLFF.

This clonotype appeared a few times. The CDR3 sequence: CAIGTGLTSGSPGPSGTQYF. The CDR3 bases are TGTGCCATCGGGACAGGGCTGACTAGCGGGAGCCCCGGCCCCTCGGGGACCCAGTACTTC. The V gene is TRBV10-3, the J gene TRBJ2-5, with 12 positions matching TRBD2. The V and J ends lost 8 bases and 7 bases, in that order; junction bases with no gene match: 26. Germline CDR1 reads ENHRY; CDR2 reads SYGVKD. CDR3 length: 20 residues.

About this clonotype: A much larger clone is a single base away; this may be a read error. The V and J genes are TRBV5-4 and TRBJ2-7, with a tentative D call TRBD1 (6 bases). The germline gives CDR1 SGHNT, CDR2 YYREEE (reference sequence). This CDR3 spans 16 amino acids. The CDR3 coding sequence is TGTGCCAGCAACTTGGCCGGGACACTAAAAGACTACGAGCAGTACTTC. Translation gives CASNLAGTLKDYEQYF.

In regard to this clonotype: This may be a read error, as it is one base from a much larger clone. In this CDR3 the conserved last residue, phenylalanine or tryptophan, is missing, so a read error is likely. The J gene is TRBJ2-1, the V gene TRBV6-1; D is unclear. CDR3 size: 12 residues. The germline gives CDR1 MNHNS, CDR2 SASEGT. V lost 10 bases and J 1 base, leaving 8 bases between the germline ends. Here the CDR3 reads CATSESYNEQFL. The CDR3 nucleotides read TGTGCCACTAGTGAGTCCTACAATGAGCAGTTCTTA.

A word on this clonotype: Its ends do not fully match the called genes, so a read error is possible. J is TRBJ1-2 and V is TRBV11-2; the match to TRBD1 covers 9 bases. The CDR3 loop spans 14 amino acids. Germline CDR1 SGHAT, CDR2 FQNNGV. The CDR3 protein is CASSYGTGSYGYTF. CDR3 nucleotides: TGTGCCAGTAGCTATGGGACAGGGAGCTATGGCTACACCTTC.

This clonotype was seen once. V gene TRBV4-1 combines with J gene TRBJ2-2, with TRBD1 identical over 10 bases. With 4 bases clipped from V and 14 bases from J, the junction kept 16 bases outside the gene matches. The CDR3 has 16 amino acids. Germline V gene lookup returns CDR1 MGHRA and CDR2 YSYEKL. The CDR3 loop is CASSRRGTGDGVELFF. The CDR3 DNA sequence: TGCGCCAGCAGCCGGCGAGGGACAGGGGATGGCGTGGAACTGTTTTTT.

As to this clonotype: A much larger clone differs by one base, so this may be a read error. The chain recombines TRBV10-3 with TRBJ2-6; D is possibly TRBD1 (5 bases). The CDR3 has 16 residues. Germline CDR1 reads ENHRY; CDR2 reads SYGVKD. CDR3 amino acids: CAISDRVDLGANVMTF. CDR3 in DNA: TGTGCCATCAGTGACAGGGTAGACCTAGGGGCCAACGTCATGACTTTC.

Concerning this clonotype: This may be a read error, as it is one base from a much larger clone. V is TRBV6-6 and J is TRBJ1-1; D remains ambiguous. Trimming cost V 8 bases and J 3 bases, with 13 bases left between them. The CDR3 contains 13 residues. Germline V gives CDR1 MNHNY, CDR2 SVGAGI (reference sequence). This CDR3 is CASGPAPDTEAFF. The CDR3 DNA reads TGTGCCAGCGGCCCGGCACCTGACACTGAAGCTTTCTTT.

A word on this clonotype: An end of the junction does not agree with germline; a read error may underlie this. This rearrangement joins TRBV29-1 to TRBJ2-7, with D perhaps TRBD1 (5 bases). This CDR3 is 13 amino acids long. Germline CDR1 reads SQVTM; CDR2 reads ANQGSEA. In nucleotides, the CDR3 is TGCAGCGTTGGCAGGGAAGGTACCTATGAGCAGTACTTC. Its translation is CSVGREGTYEQYF.

Worth noting for this clonotype: A junction boundary mismatches the germline segment, possibly from a read error. The chain combines TRBV4-1 with TRBJ2-5, with TRBD2 matching over 7 bases. Germline CDR1 reads MGHRA; CDR2 reads YSYEKL. The CDR3 is 15 residues long. CDR3 residues: CASSQEGLTPRDQYF. CDR3 bases: TGCGCCAGCAGCCAAGAGGGACTAACGCCCCGAGACCAGTATTTC.

The chain joins TRBV7-2 to TRBJ1-2, with D unclear. Between the trimmed V and J ends, which lost 1 base and 6 bases, there was a span of 15 bases. This CDR3 has 15 residues. Germline CDR1 reads SGHTA; CDR2 reads FQGNSA. For the CDR3, the DNA is TGTGCCAGCAGCTTAGAGGGCAGCCTAGGAGATGGCTACACCTTC. This gives the protein CASSLEGSLGDGYTF.

Comments on this clonotype: This may stem from a read error, because a much larger clone lies one nucleotide away. V usage is TRBV10-3 and J usage is TRBJ1-1, with D uncertain. This CDR3 is 13 amino acids long. Germline CDR1 ENHRY, CDR2 SYGVKD. The germline V and J ends were trimmed by 7 bases and 4 bases, with 13 bases remaining between them. CDR3 region: CAIIPDGSTEAFF. For the CDR3, the DNA is TGTGCCATCATTCCGGACGGTAGCACTGAAGCTTTCTTT.

About this clonotype itself: The junction and the germline gene differ at one end; a read error may be behind it. The rearrangement links TRBV28 to TRBJ1-5, with 7 bases matching TRBD1. Per the germline V gene, CDR1 is MDHEN and CDR2 is SYDVKM. The CDR3 consists of 15 residues. CDR3 residues: CASSKGQTSNQPQHF. CDR3 nucleotides: TGTGCTAGCAGCAAGGGACAGACTAGCAATCAGCCCCAGCATTTT.

Concerning this clonotype itself: This sequence may be a read error, since a much larger clone differs from it by one base. The J gene is TRBJ2-1, the V gene TRBV10-3, with D uncertain. The CDR3 is 14 amino acids. V dropped 4 bases and J dropped 6 bases, with 13 bases sitting between them. The germline gives CDR1 ENHRY, CDR2 SYGVKD. CDR3 region: CAISAIESGNEQFF. CDR3 nucleotides: TGTGCCATCAGTGCGATTGAGAGTGGCAATGAGCAGTTCTTC.

The chain employs TRBV11-2 and TRBJ2-1; D is perhaps TRBD2 (6 bases). With 11 bases removed from V and 9 bases from J, the gap between germline ends came to 29 bases. CDR1 is SGHAT and CDR2 is FQNNGV in the germline V gene. The CDR3 contains 16 residues. The CDR3 region has the DNA TGTGCCGACAGCTTGGATATCGGACTAACCATGGGTGAGCAGTTCTTC. Translating it yields CADSLDIGLTMGEQFF.

This clonotype was seen at least ten times. The J gene is TRBJ1-2, the V gene TRBV6-6; the D is unclear. With 2 bases removed from V and 0 bases from J, the gap between germline ends came to 10 bases. In germline, CDR1 is MNHNY, CDR2 SVGAGI (reference sequence). The CDR3 loop spans 15 amino acids. CDR3 protein: CASSYTRSANYGYTF. DNA of the CDR3: TGTGCCAGCAGTTACACCCGGTCAGCTAACTATGGCTACACCTTC.

To note about this clonotype: A read error may explain this, as a much larger clone is one base away. The V and J genes are TRBV10-3 and TRBJ2-5; D gene uncertain. This CDR3 is built from 15 residues. Germline CDR1 reads ENHRY; CDR2 reads SYGVKD. The CDR3 bases are TGTGCCATCGGTGAGTCGACCACACTGGGGGAGACCCAGTACTTC. This encodes CAIGESTTLGETQYF.

This clonotype was picked up one time. Its ends do not fully match the called genes, so a read error is possible. This chain connects TRBV11-2 to TRBJ2-3, with D perhaps given as TRBD1 or TRBD2 (5 bases each). The CDR3 has 16 residues. Germline V gene lookup returns CDR1 SGHAT and CDR2 FQNNGV. The CDR3 loop is CASTPSGTGSTDTHYF. In nucleotides, the CDR3 is TGTGCCAGCACCCCATCGGGGACGGGGAGCACAGATACGCACTATTTT.

A word on this clonotype: This sequence may be a read error, since a much larger clone differs from it by one base. The chain has TRBV12-3 or TRBV12-4 and TRBJ2-7; no definite D call. The CDR3 has 11 amino acids. V dropped 6 bases and J dropped 6 bases, with 9 bases sitting between them. CDR3 coding DNA: TGTGCCAGCAGATACGCGGCCGAGCAGTACTTC. Protein product: CASRYAAEQYF.

Worth noting for this clonotype: At one end the junction does not follow the germline gene, possibly because of a read error. This chain uses TRBV10-1 with TRBJ2-1, with 10 bases aligning to TRBD2. This CDR3 region has 15 residues. Germline CDR1 WNHNN, CDR2 SYGVQD (reference sequence). The CDR3 loop reads CASNELSGRVHVQFF. The CDR3 DNA sequence: TGCGCCAGCAATGAGTTGAGCGGGAGGGTCCATGTGCAGTTCTTC.

A few counts support this clonotype. V is TRBV7-9 and J is TRBJ2-5, with 10 bases matching TRBD2. With V trimmed by 2 bases and J by 4 bases, 7 bases remained unmatched. This CDR3 region has 16 residues. The germline gives CDR1 SEHNR, CDR2 FQNEAQ (reference sequence). CDR3 protein: CASSLLPSGSSETQYF. The CDR3 DNA is TGTGCCAGCAGCTTACTTCCTAGCGGGAGTTCAGAGACCCAGTACTTC.

To note about this clonotype: This CDR3 fails to terminate in the conserved phenylalanine or tryptophan, so it likely reflects a read error. CDR3 DNA: TGTGTCAGCAGCTTAGGGATGAACACCGGGGAGCTGTTTCTT. It is translated as CVSSLGMNTGELFL. The gene calls are TRBV11-2 and TRBJ2-2; D not certain. The CDR3 covers 14 residues. Germline V gene sequence: CDR1 SGHAT, CDR2 FQNNGV.

Regarding this clonotype: One junction end does not reproduce the germline sequence, and a read error may be involved. V and J are TRBV28 and TRBJ2-1; 7 bases map to TRBD2. Germline V gene data show CDR1 as MDHEN and CDR2 as SYDVKM. The CDR3 is 13 amino acids. The DNA of the CDR3 is TGTGCCGGCAGTACCCGACTAGCTGATGAGCAGTTCTTC. Translating gives CAGSTRLADEQFF.

As to this clonotype: An end of the junction differs from the germline gene, which may be a read error. The chain recombines TRBV12-3 or TRBV12-4 with TRBJ2-1; TRBD2 matches at 9 bases. This CDR3 is built from 17 residues. The CDR3 region has the DNA TGTACCAGCAGTCTACTTAGCGGGAGAACGGGTAAGAATGAGCAGTTCTTC. Residues: CTSSLLSGRTGKNEQFF.

The chain joins TRBV5-1 to TRBJ2-1; D may be TRBD2 (5 bases). Germline V lookup: CDR1 SGHRS, CDR2 YFSETQ. Trimming shortened V by 4 bases and J by 14 bases, and 22 bases separated the two germline ends. The CDR3 runs 14 residues. This CDR3 reads CASSLSGIPDGEFF. In DNA, the CDR3 is TGCGCCAGCAGCCTGTCGGGGATCCCCGATGGGGAGTTCTTC.

This clonotype was detected a few times. Just one base apart from a much larger clone, this may be a read error. This rearrangement joins TRBV6-5 to TRBJ1-2; D remains ambiguous. V dropped 6 bases and J dropped 8 bases, with 31 bases sitting between them. Germline V gene sequence: CDR1 MNHEY, CDR2 SVGAGI. The length of the CDR3 is 18 residues. Here the CDR3 reads CASSKYIPSAPEVGGYTF. CDR3 coding DNA: TGTGCCAGCAGCAAGTATATTCCCTCCGCTCCTGAGGTCGGCGGCTACACCTTC.

With regard to this clonotype: This clone may be a read error of a much larger clone one base away. The V call is TRBV6-1, the J call TRBJ2-7; 8 bases fit TRBD1. The CDR3 length is 14 residues. V gave up 6 bases and J gave up 8 bases; unmatched junction bases: 12. Germline V gene lookup returns CDR1 MNHNS and CDR2 SASEGT. The CDR3 sequence is CASRLQGAGDKQYF. Written as DNA, the CDR3 is TGTGCCAGCAGACTTCAGGGGGCAGGTGACAAGCAGTACTTC.

With regard to this clonotype: One end of the junction does not line up with germline, which may come from a read error. The genes are TRBV12-3 or TRBV12-4 and TRBJ2-6; D perhaps matches TRBD1 (5 bases). The CDR3 has 13 amino acids. CDR3 in DNA: TGTGCCAGCAGTTTTAAAGGGGCCAACATCCTGGCTTTC. This gives the protein CASSFKGANILAF.

Turning to this clonotype: A much larger clone lies one base from this, so it may be a read error. As DNA, the CDR3 is TGTGCCAGCAACTTGGCCGGGTCCACAGATACGCAGTATTTT. The encoded protein is CASNLAGSTDTQYF. V gene TRBV5-6 combines with J gene TRBJ2-3; D is unresolved. This CDR3 spans 14 amino acids. Germline V gene lookup returns CDR1 SGHDT and CDR2 YYEEEE.

With respect to this clonotype: The junction and the germline gene differ at one end; a read error may be behind it. This rearrangement joins TRBV10-1 to TRBJ2-7, with D maybe TRBD2 (5 bases). Germline V gene data show CDR1 as WNHNN and CDR2 as SYGVQD (reference sequence). This CDR3 comprises 15 residues. This CDR3 reads CASNESTARGYEQYF. The CDR3 region has the DNA TGCGCCAGCAATGAGTCCACTGCCCGGGGCTACGAGCAGTACTTC.